The 22 T cell receptor beta chains listed next were all sequenced from one sample in a study of blood T cell repertoires in COVID-19. The assay was immunoSEQ multiplex PCR, and TCRdb's table has in-frame clones only and misses some. This table holds more than 200,000 clones, roughly four fifths found once. The sample comprised peripheral blood. These receptors came from a woman aged 80 or over with COVID-19, enrolled during active disease.

V is TRBV12-5 and J is TRBJ1-6; TRBD1 matches at 11 bases. Trimming cost V 5 bases and J 5 bases; bases outside gene matches: 2. Germline CDR1 LGHNT, CDR2 FRNRAP. The CDR3 sequence is 15 residues long. The CDR3 DNA reads as TGTGCTAGTGGTAGGGGACAGGGGGATAATTCACCCCTCCACTTT. It codes for CASGRGQGDNSPLHF.

The chain links TRBV27 to TRBJ1-5, with D possibly being TRBD1 (6 bases). Germline lookup yields CDR1 MNHEY and CDR2 SMNVEV (reference sequence). Deletions cut 2 bases from V and 4 bases from J, with 9 bases between. The CDR3 contains 14 residues. CDR3: CASSLGQQNQPQHF. DNA of the CDR3: TGTGCCAGCAGTTTAGGACAGCAGAATCAGCCCCAGCATTTT.

This chain joins TRBV3-1 (or the pseudogene TRBV3-2) and TRBJ1-2; perhaps TRBD1 as D (6 bases). V lost 1 base to trimming and J lost 5 bases, with 11 bases between them. The CDR3 loop spans 14 amino acids. CDR1 and CDR2 from the germline V gene are LGHDT and YNNKEL (reference sequence). CDR3 amino acids: CASSQGQVSYGYTF. The CDR3 DNA sequence: TGTGCCAGCAGCCAAGGACAGGTCTCTTATGGCTACACCTTC.

V and J are TRBV28 and TRBJ1-1; possible D gene TRBD1, 6 bases. Germline CDR1 reads MDHEN; CDR2 reads SYDVKM. The V end lost 5 bases, the J end lost 3 bases, and 10 bases lay between the germline ends. CDR3 length: 13 amino acids. The CDR3 sequence is CASSPRGYTEAFF. The CDR3 region has the DNA TGTGCCAGCAGTCCTAGGGGGTACACTGAAGCTTTCTTT.

The CDR3 sequence is CASSPAGMNTEAFF. CDR3 nucleotide sequence: TGTGCCAGCAGCCCGGCGGGAATGAACACTGAAGCTTTCTTT. The rearrangement uses TRBV27 and TRBJ1-1; D is ambiguous. This CDR3 spans 14 amino acids. CDR1 is MNHEY, CDR2 SMNVEV, per germline (reference sequence). V lost 6 bases and J lost 0, with 11 bases in between.

The rearrangement joins TRBV11-2 to TRBJ1-6, with no clear D. Trimming stripped 1 base from V and 0 bases from J, with 10 bases between. CDR3 length: 17 amino acids. Germline-derived CDR1 and CDR2 are SGHAT and FQNNGV. The CDR3 nucleotides read TGTGCCAGCAGCTTAGCGCTTCGTAGCTCCTATAATTCACCCCTCCACTTT. Residues: CASSLALRSSYNSPLHF.

This chain connects TRBV6-5 to TRBJ1-3; the D is unclear. Germline V gene sequence: CDR1 MNHEY, CDR2 SVGAGI. V gave up 0 bases and J gave up 0 bases, with 9 bases separating them. The CDR3 contains 16 residues. The CDR3 protein is CASSYSQPSSGNTIYF. The CDR3, as DNA: TGTGCCAGCAGTTACTCCCAACCTAGCTCTGGAAACACCATATATTTT.

The rearrangement uses TRBV18 and TRBJ2-6; D gene unclear. The CDR3 is made up of 16 amino acids. Looked up from germline, CDR1 is KGHSH and CDR2 is LQKENI. Trimming cost V 0 bases and J 4 bases, with 10 bases left between them. The CDR3 DNA is TGTGCCAGCTCACCACCTTCGGCAGGCGGGGCCAACGTCCTGACTTTC. Translating it yields CASSPPSAGGANVLTF.

The gene calls are TRBV5-6 and TRBJ2-1; possibly TRBD1 for D (6 bases). This CDR3 comprises 14 residues. Germline CDR1 is SGHDT and CDR2 is YYEEEE. The germline V and J ends were trimmed by 4 bases and 4 bases, with 12 bases remaining between them. CDR3: CASSPGQNYNEQFF. The CDR3 coding sequence is TGTGCCAGCAGCCCCGGACAGAATTACAATGAGCAGTTCTTC.

The chain links TRBV5-6 to TRBJ2-5, with 8 bases fitting TRBD1. In germline, CDR1 is SGHDT, CDR2 YYEEEE. This CDR3 region has 16 residues. V was clipped by 4 bases and J by 3 bases; unmatched bases: 11. CDR3 protein: CASSLRTGRGKETQYF. CDR3 DNA sequence: TGTGCCAGCAGCCTCCGGACAGGGCGGGGTAAAGAGACCCAGTACTTC.

The chain combines TRBV6-5 with TRBJ1-4, with D maybe TRBD1 (5 bases). The V gene's germline CDR1 is MNHEY and CDR2 SVGAGI. The germline V and J ends were trimmed by 2 bases and 11 bases, with 15 bases remaining between them. CDR3 length: 14 residues. The CDR3 DNA sequence: TGTGCCAGCAGTTACCGGGACGGAGGGGACAAACTGTTTTTT. This codes for CASSYRDGGDKLFF.

The V gene is TRBV7-9, the J gene TRBJ2-1, with TRBD2 identical over 9 bases. Germline V gives CDR1 SEHNR, CDR2 FQNEAQ (reference sequence). The CDR3 runs to 14 residues. Trimming cost V 4 bases and J 6 bases; bases outside gene matches: 4. The CDR3 nucleotides read TGTGCCAGCAGCTCGGGACTAGCACCCAATGAGCAGTTCTTC. This sequence encodes CASSSGLAPNEQFF.

The chain links TRBV5-1 to TRBJ1-5; maybe TRBD1 (6 bases). V was cut by 0 bases and J by 2 bases, with 15 bases left in between. This CDR3 comprises 17 residues. The V gene's germline CDR1 is SGHRS and CDR2 YFSETQ. The chain's CDR3 is CASSLAPDSFGNQPQHF. As DNA, the CDR3 is TGCGCCAGCAGCTTGGCCCCGGACAGTTTCGGCAATCAGCCCCAGCATTTT.

This chain connects TRBV7-8 to TRBJ2-3, with D uncertain. This CDR3 comprises 14 residues. CDR1 and CDR2 (germline): SGHVS, FQNEAQ. The V gene lost 5 bases and the J gene lost 1 base, with 10 bases spanning the gap. Here the CDR3 DNA reads TGTGCCAGCAGCCACCTGACTGGCACAGATACGCAGTATTTT. Translated, it gives CASSHLTGTDTQYF.

J is TRBJ1-3 and V is TRBV6-5; D uncertain. Trimming left V 0 bases short and J 7 bases short, with 10 bases between. This CDR3 region has 14 residues. Germline V gene data show CDR1 as MNHEY and CDR2 as SVGAGI. The CDR3 coding sequence is TGTGCCAGCAGTTACTCGACCCTCGGGAACACCATATATTTT. Residues: CASSYSTLGNTIYF.

The V gene is TRBV6-6, the J gene TRBJ1-5, with 9 nucleotides matching TRBD1. The CDR3 extends over 16 amino acids. In germline, CDR1 is MNHNY, CDR2 SVGAGI (reference sequence). V gave up 5 bases and J gave up 4 bases; unmatched junction bases: 9. DNA of the CDR3: TGTGCCAGCAGTCACCCCGGGACAGGGAGGAATCAGCCCCAGCATTTT. Residues: CASSHPGTGRNQPQHF.

The chain links TRBV3-1 (or the pseudogene TRBV3-2) to TRBJ2-3, with 10 bases that match TRBD2. The ends lost 1 base at V and 4 bases at J; junction bases unmatched: 11. The CDR3 extends over 18 amino acids. The germline V gene encodes CDR1 LGHDT and CDR2 YNNKEL (reference sequence). CDR3 DNA: TGTGCCAGCAGCCAAGGAAACGTCGTAGCGGGAGGATCAGATACGCAGTATTTT. This gives the protein CASSQGNVVAGGSDTQYF.

The CDR3 protein is CASSVQGAPSPLHF. As DNA, the CDR3 is TGTGCCAGCAGTGTACAGGGGGCACCGTCACCCCTCCACTTT. This chain connects TRBV11-3 to TRBJ1-6, with TRBD1 matching 9 bases. The trim removed 6 bases at V and 10 bases at J, leaving 7 bases unmatched. Looked up from germline, CDR1 is SGHNT and CDR2 is YENEEA. CDR3 length: 14 residues. The variable domain in full, with the rest retrieved from reference TRBV11-3 and TRBJ1-6, is EAGVVQSPRYKIIEKKQPVAFWCNPISGHNTLYWYLQNLGQGPELLIRYENEEAVDDSQLPKDRFSAERLKGVDSTLKIQPAELGDSAVYLCASSVQGAPSPLHFGNGTRLTVT.

V is TRBV5-6 and J is TRBJ1-2; D is unclear. The CDR3 runs to 11 residues. V was trimmed by 1 base and J by 6 bases, leaving 4 bases between them. The germline CDR1 and CDR2 sequences are SGHDT and YYEEEE. The CDR3 region is CASSLRDGYTF. CDR3 DNA sequence: TGTGCCAGCAGCTTGCGGGATGGCTACACCTTC.

The gene calls are TRBV5-1 and TRBJ2-5; D is ambiguous. V was shortened by 0 bases and J by 5 bases, with 17 bases between the two germline ends. The CDR3 runs 16 residues. In germline, CDR1 is SGHRS, CDR2 YFSETQ. This CDR3 reads CASSLARGALMETQYF. The CDR3, as DNA: TGCGCCAGCAGCTTGGCCCGAGGCGCCCTCATGGAGACCCAGTACTTC.

V and J are TRBV4-1 and TRBJ2-2; D is unresolved. Trimming took 1 base from V and 0 from J, leaving 9 bases between them. Germline CDR1 is MGHRA and CDR2 is YSYEKL. CDR3 length: 16 residues. This CDR3 is CASSQGHSSNTGELFF. CDR3 coding DNA: TGCGCCAGCAGCCAAGGCCACAGCTCGAACACCGGGGAGCTGTTTTTT.

This chain uses TRBV3-1 (or the pseudogene TRBV3-2) with TRBJ2-3; 8 positions match TRBD2. V trimming: 0 bases; J trimming: 0 bases; junction bases outside the gene matches: 8. This CDR3 region has 18 residues. The germline gives CDR1 LGHDT, CDR2 YNNKEL (reference sequence). The DNA for the CDR3 is TGTGCCAGCAGCCAAGATCTTTTCGGGGGGGGTAGCACAGATACGCAGTATTTT. Translation gives CASSQDLFGGGSTDTQYF.